This T cell receptor beta chain derives from a study of T cell responses to AZD1222 COVID-19 vaccine. In the study overall: Timing groups of about 4 and about 12 weeks for second doses were pooled. Findings of the study overall: Scientists sampled the repertoires only once the peak T cell response had passed. Females outnumbered males among donors, who were mostly white British; clonal diversity was possibly underestimated.

This clone was found a few times. The antigen remains undetermined. The data were produced by immunoSEQ multiplex PCR, yet TCRdb's version contains in-frame clones alone and is incomplete. Of over 95,000 clones listed, roughly 87% were seen once; the top ten hold roughly 2.9%. V was trimmed by 3 bases and J by 2 bases, leaving 20 bases between them. This CDR3 is 17 amino acids long. Looked up from germline, CDR1 is SGHDT and CDR2 is YYEEEE. The sequence was obtained from an adult in good health. The rearrangement joins TRBV5-6 to TRBJ2-5; tentatively, D is TRBD1 (6 bases). The material sequenced was peripheral blood, taken on day 0 of AZD1222 vaccination. CDR3 in amino acids: CASSSRAQQGRQETQYF. CDR3 nucleotides: TGTGCCAGCAGCTCCCGTGCCCAACAGGGTCGGCAAGAGACCCAGTACTTC.